This TCR beta chain comes out of a study of circulating and synovial CD4+ cells in juvenile arthritis. Study-wide results and limits: Some such blood samples were as oligoclonal as synovium.

Notes on this clone: As yet, its antigen is unknown.

Generated by immunoSEQ multiplex PCR, the TCRdb table keeps only in-frame clones and is missing some. The sample yields about 30,000 clones, around 93% seen once. Sequenced: CD4+ T cells from blood. This receptor was identified in a human donor with juvenile idiopathic arthritis.

The CDR3: CASSVGNSGLEQFF. The DNA for the CDR3 is TGTGCCAGCAGCGTAGGAAATTCGGGACTAGAGCAGTTCTTC. The chain uses TRBV9 and TRBJ2-1, with 7 nucleotides matching TRBD2. The germline gives CDR1 SGDLS, CDR2 YYNGEE. With V trimmed by 0 bases and J by 10 bases, 7 bases remained unmatched. This CDR3 region has 14 residues.